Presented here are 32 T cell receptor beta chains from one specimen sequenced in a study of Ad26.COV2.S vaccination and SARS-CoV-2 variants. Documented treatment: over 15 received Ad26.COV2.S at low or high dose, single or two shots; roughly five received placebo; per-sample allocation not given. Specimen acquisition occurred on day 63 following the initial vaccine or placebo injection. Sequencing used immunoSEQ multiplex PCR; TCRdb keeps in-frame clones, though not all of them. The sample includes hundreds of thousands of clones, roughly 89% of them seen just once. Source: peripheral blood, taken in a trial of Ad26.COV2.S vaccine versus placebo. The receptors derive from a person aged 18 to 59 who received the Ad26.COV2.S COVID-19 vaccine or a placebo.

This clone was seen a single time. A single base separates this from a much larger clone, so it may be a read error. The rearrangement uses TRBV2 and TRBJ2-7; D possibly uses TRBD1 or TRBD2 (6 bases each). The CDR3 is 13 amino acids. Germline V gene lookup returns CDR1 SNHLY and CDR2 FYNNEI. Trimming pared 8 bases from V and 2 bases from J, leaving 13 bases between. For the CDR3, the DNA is TGTGCCAGCGGGGGGACACGGACCTACGAGCAGTACTTC. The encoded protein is CASGGTRTYEQYF.

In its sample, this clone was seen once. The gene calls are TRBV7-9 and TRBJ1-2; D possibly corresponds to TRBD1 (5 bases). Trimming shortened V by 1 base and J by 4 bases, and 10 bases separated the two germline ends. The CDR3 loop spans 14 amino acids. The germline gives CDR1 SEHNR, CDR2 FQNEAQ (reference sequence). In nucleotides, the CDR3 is TGTGCCAGCAGCTTAGTCAGGGAGGCCTATGGCTACACCTTC. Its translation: CASSLVREAYGYTF.

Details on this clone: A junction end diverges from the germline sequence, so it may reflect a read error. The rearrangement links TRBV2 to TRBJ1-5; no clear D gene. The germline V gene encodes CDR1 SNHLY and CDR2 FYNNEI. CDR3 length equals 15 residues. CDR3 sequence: CASSEEGTGNQPRHF. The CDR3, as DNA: TGTGCCAGCAGTGAAGAGGGTACGGGCAATCAGCCCCGGCATTTT.

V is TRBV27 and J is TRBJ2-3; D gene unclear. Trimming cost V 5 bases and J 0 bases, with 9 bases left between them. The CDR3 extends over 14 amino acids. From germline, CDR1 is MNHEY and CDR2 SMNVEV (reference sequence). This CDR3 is CASSPPRSTDTQYF. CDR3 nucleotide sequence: TGTGCCAGCAGTCCCCCCAGAAGCACAGATACGCAGTATTTT.

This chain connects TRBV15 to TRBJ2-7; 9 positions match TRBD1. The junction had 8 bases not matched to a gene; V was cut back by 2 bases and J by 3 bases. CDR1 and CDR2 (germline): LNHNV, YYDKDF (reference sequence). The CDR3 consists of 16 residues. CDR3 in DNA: TGTGCCACCAGCAGATCCTCCCGGGACAGGGACTACGAGCAGTACTTC. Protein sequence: CATSRSSRDRDYEQYF.

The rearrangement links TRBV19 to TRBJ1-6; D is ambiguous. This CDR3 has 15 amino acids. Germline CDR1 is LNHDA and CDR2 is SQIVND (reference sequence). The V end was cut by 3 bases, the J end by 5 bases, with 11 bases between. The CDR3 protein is CASSIGGRNNSPLHF. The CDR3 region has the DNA TGTGCCAGTAGTATCGGCGGGCGGAATAATTCACCCCTCCACTTT.

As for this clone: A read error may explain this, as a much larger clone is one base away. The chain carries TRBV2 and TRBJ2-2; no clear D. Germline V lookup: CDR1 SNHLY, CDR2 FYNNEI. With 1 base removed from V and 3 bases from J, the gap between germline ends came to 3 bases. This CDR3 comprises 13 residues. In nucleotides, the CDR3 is TGTGCCAGCAGTGAAGGGTACACCGGGGAGCTGTTTTTT. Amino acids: CASSEGYTGELFF. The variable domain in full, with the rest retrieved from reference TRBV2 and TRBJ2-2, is EPEVTQTPSHQVTQMGQEVILRCVPISNHLYFYWYRQILGQKVEFLVSFYNNEISEKSEIFDDQFSVERPDGSNFTLKIRSTKLEDSAMYFCASSEGYTGELFFGEGSRLTVL.

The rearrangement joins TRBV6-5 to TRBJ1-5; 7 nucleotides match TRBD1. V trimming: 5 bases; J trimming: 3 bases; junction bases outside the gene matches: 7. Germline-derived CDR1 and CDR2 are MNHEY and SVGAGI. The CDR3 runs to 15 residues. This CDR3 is CASSPTGPANQPQHF. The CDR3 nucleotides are TGTGCCAGCAGTCCGACAGGGCCAGCCAATCAGCCCCAGCATTTT.

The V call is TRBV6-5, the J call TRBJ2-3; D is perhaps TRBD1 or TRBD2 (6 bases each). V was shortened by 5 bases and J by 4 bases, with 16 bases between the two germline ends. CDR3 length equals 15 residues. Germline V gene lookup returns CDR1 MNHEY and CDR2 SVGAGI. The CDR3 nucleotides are TGTGCCAGCAGTCCTTGGGGGGCGAAACCAGATACGCAGTATTTT. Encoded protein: CASSPWGAKPDTQYF.

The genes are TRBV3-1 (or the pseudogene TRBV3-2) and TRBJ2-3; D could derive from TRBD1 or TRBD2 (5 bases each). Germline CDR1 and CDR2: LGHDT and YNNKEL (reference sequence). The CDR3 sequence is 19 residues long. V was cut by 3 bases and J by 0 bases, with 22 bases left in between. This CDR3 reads CASSHPGPTEKTSTDTQYF. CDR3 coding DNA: TGTGCCAGCAGCCATCCGGGGCCAACGGAAAAGACTAGCACAGATACGCAGTATTTT.

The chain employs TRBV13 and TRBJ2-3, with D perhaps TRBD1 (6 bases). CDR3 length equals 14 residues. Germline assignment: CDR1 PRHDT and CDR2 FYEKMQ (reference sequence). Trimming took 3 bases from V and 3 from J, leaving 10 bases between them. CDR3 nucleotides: TGTGCCAGCAGCTTTCGGACAGCTACAGATACGCAGTATTTT. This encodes CASSFRTATDTQYF.

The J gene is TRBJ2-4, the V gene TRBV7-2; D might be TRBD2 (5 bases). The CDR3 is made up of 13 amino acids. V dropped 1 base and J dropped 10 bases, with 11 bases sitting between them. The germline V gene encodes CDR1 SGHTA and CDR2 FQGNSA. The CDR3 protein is CASSLGVTMIQYF. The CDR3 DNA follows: TGTGCCAGCAGCTTAGGTGTGACTATGATTCAGTACTTC.

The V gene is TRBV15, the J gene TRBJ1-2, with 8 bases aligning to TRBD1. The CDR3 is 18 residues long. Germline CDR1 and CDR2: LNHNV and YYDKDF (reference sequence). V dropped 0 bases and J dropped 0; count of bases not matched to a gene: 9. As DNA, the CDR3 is TGTGCCACCAGCAGAGATCGTCCAGGGGGCGAAGCTAACTATGGCTACACCTTC. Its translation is CATSRDRPGGEANYGYTF. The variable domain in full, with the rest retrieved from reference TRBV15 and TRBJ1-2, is DAMVIQNPRYQVTQFGKPVTLSCSQTLNHNVMYWYQQKSSQAPKLLFHYYDKDFNNEADTPDNFQSRRPNTSFCFLDIRSPGLGDTAMYLCATSRDRPGGEANYGYTFGSGTRLTVV.

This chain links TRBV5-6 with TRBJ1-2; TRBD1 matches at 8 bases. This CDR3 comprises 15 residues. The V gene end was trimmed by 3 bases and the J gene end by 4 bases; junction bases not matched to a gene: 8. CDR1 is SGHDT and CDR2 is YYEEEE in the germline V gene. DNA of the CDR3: TGTGCCAGCAGCTCGGGGACAGGCAACATCTATGGCTACACCTTC. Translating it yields CASSSGTGNIYGYTF.

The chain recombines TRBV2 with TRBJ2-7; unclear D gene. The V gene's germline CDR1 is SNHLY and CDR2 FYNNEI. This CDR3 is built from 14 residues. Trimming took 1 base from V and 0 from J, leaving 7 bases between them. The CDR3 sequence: CASSEDTGSYEQYF. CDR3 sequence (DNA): TGTGCCAGCAGTGAAGACACCGGCTCCTACGAGCAGTACTTC.

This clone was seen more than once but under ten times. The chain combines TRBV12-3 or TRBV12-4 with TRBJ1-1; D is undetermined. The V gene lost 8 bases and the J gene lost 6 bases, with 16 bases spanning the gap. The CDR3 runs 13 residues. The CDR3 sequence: CASVKGGDAEAFF. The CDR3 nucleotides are TGTGCCAGCGTGAAAGGAGGAGACGCTGAAGCTTTCTTT.

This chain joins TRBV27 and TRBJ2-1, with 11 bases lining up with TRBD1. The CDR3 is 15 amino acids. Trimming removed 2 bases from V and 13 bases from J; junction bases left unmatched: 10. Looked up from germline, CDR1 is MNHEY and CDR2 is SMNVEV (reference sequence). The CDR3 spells CASSLPGQGGSIQFF. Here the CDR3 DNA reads TGTGCCAGCAGTTTACCGGGACAGGGGGGTAGTATTCAGTTCTTC.

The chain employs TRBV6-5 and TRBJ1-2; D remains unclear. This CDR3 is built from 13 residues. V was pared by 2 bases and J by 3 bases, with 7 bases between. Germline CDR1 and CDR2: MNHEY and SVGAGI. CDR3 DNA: TGTGCCAGCAGTTACAGCGGCGACTATGGCTACACCTTC. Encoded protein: CASSYSGDYGYTF.

This chain's CDR3 is CASGAPSSYEQYF. Here the CDR3 DNA reads TGTGCCAGCGGGGCCCCATCATCCTACGAGCAGTACTTC. The chain is built from TRBV6-5 and TRBJ2-7; weak D call: TRBD1 (5 bases). Between the trimmed V and J ends, which lost 8 bases and 1 base, there was a span of 12 bases. This CDR3 spans 13 amino acids. Germline lookup yields CDR1 MNHEY and CDR2 SVGAGI.

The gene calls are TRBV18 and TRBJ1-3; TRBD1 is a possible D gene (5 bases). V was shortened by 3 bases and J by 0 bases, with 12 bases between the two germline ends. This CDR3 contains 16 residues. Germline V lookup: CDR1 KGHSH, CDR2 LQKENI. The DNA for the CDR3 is TGTGCCAGCTCACCCGGGACCGAGAGCTCTGGAAACACCATATATTTT. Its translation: CASSPGTESSGNTIYF. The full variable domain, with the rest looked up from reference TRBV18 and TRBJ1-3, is NAGVMQNPRHLVRRRGQEARLRCSPMKGHSHVYWYRQLPEEGLKFMVYLQKENIIDESGMPKERFSAEFPKEGPSILRIQQVVRGDSAAYFCASSPGTESSGNTIYFGEGSWLTVV.

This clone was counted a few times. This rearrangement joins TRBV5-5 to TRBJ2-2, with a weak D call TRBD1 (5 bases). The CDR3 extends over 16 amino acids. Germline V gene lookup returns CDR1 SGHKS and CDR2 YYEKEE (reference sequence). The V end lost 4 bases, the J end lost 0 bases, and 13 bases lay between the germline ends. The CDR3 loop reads CASSRSTGANTGELFF. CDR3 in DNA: TGTGCCAGCAGCCGTTCTACAGGAGCGAACACCGGGGAGCTGTTTTTT. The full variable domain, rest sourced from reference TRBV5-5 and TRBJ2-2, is DAGVTQSPTHLIKTRGQQVTLRCSPISGHKSVSWYQQVLGQGPQFIFQYYEKEERGRGNFPDRFSARQFPNYSSELNVNALLLGDSALYLCASSRSTGANTGELFFGEGSRLTVL.

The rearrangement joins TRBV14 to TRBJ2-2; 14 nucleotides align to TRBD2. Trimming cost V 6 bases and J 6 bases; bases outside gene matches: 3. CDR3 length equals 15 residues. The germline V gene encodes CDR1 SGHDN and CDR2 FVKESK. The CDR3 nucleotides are TGTGCCAGCAGTCCGACTAGCGGGGGGGCCGGGGAGCTGTTTTTT. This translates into CASSPTSGGAGELFF.

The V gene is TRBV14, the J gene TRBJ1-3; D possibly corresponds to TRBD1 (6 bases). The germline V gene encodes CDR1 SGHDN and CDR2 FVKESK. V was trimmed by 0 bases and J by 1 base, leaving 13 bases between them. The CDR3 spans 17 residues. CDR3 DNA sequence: TGTGCCAGCAGCCAAGAGAGGATCAGGGGTTCTGGAAACACCATATATTTT. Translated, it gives CASSQERIRGSGNTIYF. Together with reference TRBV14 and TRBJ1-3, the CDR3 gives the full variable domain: EAGVTQFPSHSVIEKGQTVTLRCDPISGHDNLYWYRRVMGKEIKFLLHFVKESKQDESGMPNNRFLAERTGGTYSTLKVQPAELEDSGVYFCASSQERIRGSGNTIYFGEGSWLTVV.

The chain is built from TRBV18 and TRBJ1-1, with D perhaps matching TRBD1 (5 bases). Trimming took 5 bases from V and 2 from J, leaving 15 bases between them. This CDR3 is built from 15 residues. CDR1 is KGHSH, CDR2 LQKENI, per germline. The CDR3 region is CASSKETQGNTEAFF. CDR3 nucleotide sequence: TGTGCCAGCTCAAAGGAAACCCAGGGAAACACTGAAGCTTTCTTT. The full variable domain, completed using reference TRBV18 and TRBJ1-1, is NAGVMQNPRHLVRRRGQEARLRCSPMKGHSHVYWYRQLPEEGLKFMVYLQKENIIDESGMPKERFSAEFPKEGPSILRIQQVVRGDSAAYFCASSKETQGNTEAFFGQGTRLTVV.

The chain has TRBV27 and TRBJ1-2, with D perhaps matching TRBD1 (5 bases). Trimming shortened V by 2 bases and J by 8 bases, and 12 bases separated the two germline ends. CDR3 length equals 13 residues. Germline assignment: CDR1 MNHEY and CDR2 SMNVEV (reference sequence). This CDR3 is CASSLKGFGGYTF. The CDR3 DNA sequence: TGTGCCAGCAGTTTAAAGGGGTTCGGGGGCTACACCTTC.

The CDR3 coding sequence is TGTGCCAGCAGTTACTCGAGGGCTAACAGGGTTTCACCCCTCCACTTT. Residues: CASSYSRANRVSPLHF. The chain recombines TRBV6-5 with TRBJ1-6; tentatively, D is TRBD1 (6 bases). CDR3 length: 16 residues. V was cut by 0 bases and J by 9 bases, with 15 bases left in between. CDR1 is MNHEY and CDR2 is SVGAGI in the germline V gene.

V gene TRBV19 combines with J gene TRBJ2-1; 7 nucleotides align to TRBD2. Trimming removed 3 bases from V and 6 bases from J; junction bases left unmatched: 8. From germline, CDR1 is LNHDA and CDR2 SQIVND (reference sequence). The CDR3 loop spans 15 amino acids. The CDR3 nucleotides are TGTGCCAGTAGTATTCCTAGCGGAGCATCCAATGAGCAGTTCTTC. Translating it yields CASSIPSGASNEQFF.

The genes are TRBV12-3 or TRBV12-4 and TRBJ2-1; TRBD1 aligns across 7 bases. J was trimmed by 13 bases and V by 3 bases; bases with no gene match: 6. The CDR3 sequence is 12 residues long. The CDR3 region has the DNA TGTGCCAGCAGTTTCGCCGGGACAGACCAGTTCTTC. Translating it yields CASSFAGTDQFF.

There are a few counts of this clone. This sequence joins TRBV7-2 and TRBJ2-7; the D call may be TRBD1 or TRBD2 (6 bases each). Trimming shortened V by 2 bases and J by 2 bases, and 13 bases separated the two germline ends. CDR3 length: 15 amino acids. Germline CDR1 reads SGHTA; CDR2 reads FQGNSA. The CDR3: CASSLKFGGAYEQYF. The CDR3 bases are TGTGCCAGCAGCTTAAAGTTCGGGGGCGCCTACGAGCAGTACTTC. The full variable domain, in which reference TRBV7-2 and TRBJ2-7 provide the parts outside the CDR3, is GAGVSQSPSNKVTEKGKDVELRCDPISGHTALYWYRQSLGQGLEFLIYFQGNSAPDKSGLPSDRFSAERTGGSVSTLTIQRTQQEDSAVYLCASSLKFGGAYEQYFGPGTRLTVT.

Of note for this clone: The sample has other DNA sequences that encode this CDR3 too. The CDR3 DNA follows: TGTGCCAGCAGCTTGGGGGGCAGCTACACTGAAGCTTTCTTT. Protein: CASSLGGSYTEAFF. V is TRBV5-6 and J is TRBJ1-1; TRBD1 might be the D (5 bases). CDR3 size: 14 residues. V was pared by 0 bases and J by 3 bases, with 9 bases between. The germline CDR1 and CDR2 sequences are SGHDT and YYEEEE.

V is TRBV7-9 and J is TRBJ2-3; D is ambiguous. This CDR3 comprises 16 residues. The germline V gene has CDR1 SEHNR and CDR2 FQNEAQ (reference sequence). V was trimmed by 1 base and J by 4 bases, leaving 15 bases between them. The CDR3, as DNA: TGTGCCAGCAGCTTAGTTCGTGGTAGTGTCGCAGATACGCAGTATTTT. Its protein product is CASSLVRGSVADTQYF.

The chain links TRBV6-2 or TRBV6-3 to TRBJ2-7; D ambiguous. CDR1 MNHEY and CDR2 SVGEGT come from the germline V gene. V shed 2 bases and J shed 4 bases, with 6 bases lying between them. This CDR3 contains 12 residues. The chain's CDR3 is CASSYGEYEQYF. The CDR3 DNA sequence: TGTGCCAGCAGTTACGGAGAATACGAGCAGTACTTC.